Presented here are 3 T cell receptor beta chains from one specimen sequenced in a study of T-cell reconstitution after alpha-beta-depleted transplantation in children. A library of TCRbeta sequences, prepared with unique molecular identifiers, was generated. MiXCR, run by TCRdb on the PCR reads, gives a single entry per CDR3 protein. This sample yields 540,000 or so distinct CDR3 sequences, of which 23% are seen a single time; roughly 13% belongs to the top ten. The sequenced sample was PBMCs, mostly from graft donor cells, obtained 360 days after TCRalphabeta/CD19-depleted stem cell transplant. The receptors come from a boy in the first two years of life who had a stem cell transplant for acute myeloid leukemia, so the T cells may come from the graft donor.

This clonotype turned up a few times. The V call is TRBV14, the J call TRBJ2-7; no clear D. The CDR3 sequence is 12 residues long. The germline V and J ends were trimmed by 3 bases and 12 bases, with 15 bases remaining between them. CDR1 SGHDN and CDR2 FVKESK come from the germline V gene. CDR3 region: CASSHSVRTPYF. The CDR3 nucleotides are TGTGCCAGCAGCCACTCAGTCCGAACGCCGTACTTC.

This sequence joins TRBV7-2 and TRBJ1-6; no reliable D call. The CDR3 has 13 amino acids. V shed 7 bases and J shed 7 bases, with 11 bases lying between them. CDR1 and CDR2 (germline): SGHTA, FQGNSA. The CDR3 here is CASTPSQNSPLHF. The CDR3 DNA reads TGTGCCAGCACCCCCAGCCAGAATTCACCCCTCCACTTT.

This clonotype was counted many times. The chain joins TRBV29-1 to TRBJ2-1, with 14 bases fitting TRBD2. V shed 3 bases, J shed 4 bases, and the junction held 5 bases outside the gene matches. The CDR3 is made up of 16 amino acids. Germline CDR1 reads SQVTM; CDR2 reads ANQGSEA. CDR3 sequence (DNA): TGCAGCGTTGATGGACTAGCGGGGGGCCCATACAATGAGCAGTTCTTC. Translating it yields CSVDGLAGGPYNEQFF.